What follows is one TCR beta chain and its context. Its matching antigen is unknown. Naive CD8 T cells were picked out by sorting for CD8+CD4-CCR7+CD45RA+. It was with previously described methods and listed TCR primers that bulk TCR libraries were made. TCRdb independently ran MiXCR on the PCR reads; one entry per CDR3 protein. This table has approximately 680,000 distinct CDR3 sequences, around 25% appearing once. Trimming left V 3 bases short and J 4 bases short, with 10 bases between. The germline V gene encodes CDR1 MDHEN and CDR2 SYDVKM. The CDR3 runs to 14 residues. The data belong to a study of molecular identifiers for immune sequencing clone quantification. General observations from the study: Spiked TCR RNA from one Jurkat cell reportedly showed up when mixed among 950,000 to 1,000,000 naive cells. Over 98% of effector molecules, yet under 1% of naive-cell molecules, were held by clones above 20 RNA copies.

This clonotype originated in a human donor in good health. Some libraries in this study had Jurkat cell RNA spiked in. Sequenced: naive CD8+ T cells from blood, with Jurkat cell RNA spiked in. Indicated subset: FACS-sorted CD8+CD4-CCR7+CD45RA+ naive T cells. The rearrangement links TRBV28 to TRBJ1-5; D is unresolved. CDR3 DNA: TGTGCCAGCAGTTTTGGGAGGAGAAATCAGCCCCAGCATTTT. Amino acids: CASSFGRRNQPQHF.